Sequencing of this T cell receptor beta chain was carried out in a study of blood T cell repertoires in COVID-19. Authors' methods: Cell counts per sample came from amplifying reference gene primers. Here immunoSEQ multiplex PCR was the method, and the copy in TCRdb shows in-frame clones only, minus some. That table gives V, J and clone size, and the DNA gave D and trimming. The sample lists 15,000 to 20,000 clones, about 92% occurring once. This clonotype was sampled from a human donor in a cohort sampled during active COVID-19. Sequences were obtained from peripheral blood.

Here the CDR3 reads CASSLGTMIYGYTF. The CDR3 nucleotides are TGTGCCAGCAGCTTAGGGACAATGATCTATGGCTACACCTTC. The chain recombines TRBV13 with TRBJ1-2; D remains ambiguous. Deletions cut 0 bases from V and 4 bases from J, with 9 bases between. The CDR3 length is 14 residues. CDR1 and CDR2 from the germline V gene are PRHDT and FYEKMQ (reference sequence).